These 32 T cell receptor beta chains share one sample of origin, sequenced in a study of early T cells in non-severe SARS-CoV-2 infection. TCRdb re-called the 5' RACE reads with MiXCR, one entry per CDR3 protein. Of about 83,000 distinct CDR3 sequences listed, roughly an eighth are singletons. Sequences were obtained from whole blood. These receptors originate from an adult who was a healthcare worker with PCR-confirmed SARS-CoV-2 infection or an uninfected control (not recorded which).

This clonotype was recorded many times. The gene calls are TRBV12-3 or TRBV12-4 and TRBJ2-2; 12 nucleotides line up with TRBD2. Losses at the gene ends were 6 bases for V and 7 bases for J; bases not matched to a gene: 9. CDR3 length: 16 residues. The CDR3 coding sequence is TGTGCCAGCAGGGATCTAGCGGGAGGGCCAGGCGGGGAGCTGTTTTTT. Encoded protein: CASRDLAGGPGGELFF.

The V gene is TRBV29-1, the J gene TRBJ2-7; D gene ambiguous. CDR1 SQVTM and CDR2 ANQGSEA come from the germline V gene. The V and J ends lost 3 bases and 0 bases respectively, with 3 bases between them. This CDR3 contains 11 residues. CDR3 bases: TGCAGCGTTGAGGTCTCCTACGAGCAGTACTTC. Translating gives CSVEVSYEQYF.

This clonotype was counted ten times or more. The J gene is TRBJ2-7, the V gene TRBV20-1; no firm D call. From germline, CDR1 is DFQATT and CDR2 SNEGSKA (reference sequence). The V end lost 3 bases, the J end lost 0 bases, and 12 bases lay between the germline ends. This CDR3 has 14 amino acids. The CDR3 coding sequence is TGCAGTGCTAGCGGAGAGGCTAACTCCTACGAGCAGTACTTC. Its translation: CSASGEANSYEQYF.

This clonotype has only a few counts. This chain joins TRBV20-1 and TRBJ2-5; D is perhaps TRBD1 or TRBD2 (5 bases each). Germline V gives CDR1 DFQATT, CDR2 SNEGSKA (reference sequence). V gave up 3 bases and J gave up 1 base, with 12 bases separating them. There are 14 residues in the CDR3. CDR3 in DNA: TGCAGTGCTAGCCGGGGACCCATCCAAGAGACCCAGTACTTC. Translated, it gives CSASRGPIQETQYF.

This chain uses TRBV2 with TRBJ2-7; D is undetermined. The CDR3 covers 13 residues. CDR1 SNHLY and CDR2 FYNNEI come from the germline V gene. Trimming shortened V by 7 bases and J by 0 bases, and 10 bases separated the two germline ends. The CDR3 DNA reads TGTGCCAGCACATTGCCGGTCTCCTACGAGCAGTACTTC. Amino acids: CASTLPVSYEQYF. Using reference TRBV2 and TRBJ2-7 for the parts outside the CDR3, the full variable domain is EPEVTQTPSHQVTQMGQEVILRCVPISNHLYFYWYRQILGQKVEFLVSFYNNEISEKSEIFDDQFSVERPDGSNFTLKIRSTKLEDSAMYFCASTLPVSYEQYFGPGTRLTVT.

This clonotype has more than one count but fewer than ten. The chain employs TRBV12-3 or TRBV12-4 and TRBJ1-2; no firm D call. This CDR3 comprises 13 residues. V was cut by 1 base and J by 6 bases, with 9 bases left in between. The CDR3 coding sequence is TGTGCCAGCAGTTTAGGTGCCCTCGATGGCTACACCTTC. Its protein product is CASSLGALDGYTF.

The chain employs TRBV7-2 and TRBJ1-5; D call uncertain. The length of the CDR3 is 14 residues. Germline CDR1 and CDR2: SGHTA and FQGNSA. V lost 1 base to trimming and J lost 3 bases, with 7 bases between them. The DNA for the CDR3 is TGTGCCAGCAGCTTAGGGATCATCAATCAGCCCCAGCATTTT. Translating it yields CASSLGIINQPQHF.

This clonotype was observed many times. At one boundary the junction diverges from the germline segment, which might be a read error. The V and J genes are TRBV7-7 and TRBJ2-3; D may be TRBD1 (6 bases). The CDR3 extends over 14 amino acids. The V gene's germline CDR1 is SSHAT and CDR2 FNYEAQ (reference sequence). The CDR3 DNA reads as TGTGCTAGCAGTCAGGGGTGGTCCACAGATACGCAGTATTTT. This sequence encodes CASSQGWSTDTQYF. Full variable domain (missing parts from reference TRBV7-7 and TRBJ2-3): GAGVSQSPRYKVTKRGQDVTLRCDPISSHATLYWYQQALGQGPEFLTYFNYEAQPDKSGLPSDRFSAERPEGSISTLTIQRTEQRDSAMYRCASSQGWSTDTQYFGPGTRLTVL.

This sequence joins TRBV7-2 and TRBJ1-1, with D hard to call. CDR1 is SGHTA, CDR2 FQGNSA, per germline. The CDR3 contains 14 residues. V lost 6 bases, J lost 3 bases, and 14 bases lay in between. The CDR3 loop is CASRSGDRHTEAFF. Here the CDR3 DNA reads TGTGCCAGCAGGTCCGGGGATCGGCACACTGAAGCTTTCTTT.

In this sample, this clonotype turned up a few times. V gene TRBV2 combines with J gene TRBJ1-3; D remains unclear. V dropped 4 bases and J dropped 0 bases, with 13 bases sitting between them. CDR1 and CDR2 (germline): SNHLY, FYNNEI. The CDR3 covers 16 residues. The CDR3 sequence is CASSGREAYSGNTIYF. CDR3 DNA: TGTGCCAGCAGTGGTAGAGAGGCGTACTCTGGAAACACCATATATTTT.

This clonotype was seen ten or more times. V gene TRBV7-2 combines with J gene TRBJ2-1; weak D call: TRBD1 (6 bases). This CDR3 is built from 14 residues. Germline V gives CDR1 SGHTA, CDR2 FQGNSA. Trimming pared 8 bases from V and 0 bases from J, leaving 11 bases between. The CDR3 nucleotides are TGTGCCAGCCAGGGGCGGAGCTCCTACAATGAGCAGTTCTTC. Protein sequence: CASQGRSSYNEQFF. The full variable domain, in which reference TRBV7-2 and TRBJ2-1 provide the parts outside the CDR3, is GAGVSQSPSNKVTEKGKDVELRCDPISGHTALYWYRQSLGQGLEFLIYFQGNSAPDKSGLPSDRFSAERTGGSVSTLTIQRTQQEDSAVYLCASQGRSSYNEQFFGPGTRLTVL.

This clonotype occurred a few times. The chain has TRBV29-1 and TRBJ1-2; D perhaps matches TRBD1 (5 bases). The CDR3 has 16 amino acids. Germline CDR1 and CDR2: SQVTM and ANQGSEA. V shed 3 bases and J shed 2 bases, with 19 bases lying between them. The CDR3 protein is CSVEGQGNNKNYGYTF. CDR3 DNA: TGCAGCGTTGAGGGCCAGGGAAATAATAAAAACTATGGCTACACCTTC.

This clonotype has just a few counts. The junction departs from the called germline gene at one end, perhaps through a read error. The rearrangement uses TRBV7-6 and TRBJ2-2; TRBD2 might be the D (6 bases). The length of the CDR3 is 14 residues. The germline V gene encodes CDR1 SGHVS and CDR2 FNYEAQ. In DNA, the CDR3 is TGCACTACCCGGGGGAGCCTAAACACCGGGGAGCTGTTTTTT. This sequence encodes CTTRGSLNTGELFF. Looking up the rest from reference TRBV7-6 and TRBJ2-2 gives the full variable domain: GAGVSQSPRYKVTKRGQDVALRCDPISGHVSLYWYRQALGQGPEFLTYFNYEAQQDKSGLPNDRFSAERPEGSISTLTIQRTEQRDSAMYRCTTRGSLNTGELFFGEGSRLTVL.

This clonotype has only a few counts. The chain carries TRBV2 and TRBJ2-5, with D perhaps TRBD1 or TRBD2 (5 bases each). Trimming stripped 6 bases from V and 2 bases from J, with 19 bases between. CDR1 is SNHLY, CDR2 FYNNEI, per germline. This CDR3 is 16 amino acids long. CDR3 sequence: CASSTGSGTVQETQYF. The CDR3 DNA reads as TGTGCCAGCAGCACGGGTTCCGGGACGGTACAAGAGACCCAGTACTTC.

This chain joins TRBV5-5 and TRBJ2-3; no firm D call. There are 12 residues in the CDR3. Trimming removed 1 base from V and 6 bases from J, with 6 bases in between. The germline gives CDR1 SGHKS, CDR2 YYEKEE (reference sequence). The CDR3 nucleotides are TGTGCCAGCAGCTTGCCCTCCGATACGCAGTATTTT. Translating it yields CASSLPSDTQYF.

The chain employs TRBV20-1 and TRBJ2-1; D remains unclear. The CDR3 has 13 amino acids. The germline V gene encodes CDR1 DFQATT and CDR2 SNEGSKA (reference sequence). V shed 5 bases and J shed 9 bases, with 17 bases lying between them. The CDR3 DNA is TGCAGTGCTGGTCCCCTTCTCCGCGGTGAGCAGTTCTTC. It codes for CSAGPLLRGEQFF.

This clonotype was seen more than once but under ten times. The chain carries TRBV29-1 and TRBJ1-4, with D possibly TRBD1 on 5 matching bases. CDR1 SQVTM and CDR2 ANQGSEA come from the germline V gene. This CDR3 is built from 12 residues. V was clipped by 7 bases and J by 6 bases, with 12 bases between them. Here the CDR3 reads CSALGGDEKLFF. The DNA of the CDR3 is TGCAGCGCCCTGGGAGGGGATGAAAAACTGTTTTTT.

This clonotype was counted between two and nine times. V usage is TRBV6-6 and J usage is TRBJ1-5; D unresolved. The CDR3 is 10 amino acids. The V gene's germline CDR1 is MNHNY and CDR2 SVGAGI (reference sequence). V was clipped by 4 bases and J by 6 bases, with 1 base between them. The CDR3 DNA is TGTGCCAGCAGTTCTCAGCCCCAGCATTTT. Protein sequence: CASSSQPQHF.

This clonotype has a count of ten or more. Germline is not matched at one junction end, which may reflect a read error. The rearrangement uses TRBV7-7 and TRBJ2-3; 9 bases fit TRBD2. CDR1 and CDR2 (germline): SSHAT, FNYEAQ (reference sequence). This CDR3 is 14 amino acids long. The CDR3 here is CASSSGTSSDTQYF. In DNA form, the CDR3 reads TGTGCTAGCAGCTCCGGGACTAGCTCCGATACGCAGTATTTT.

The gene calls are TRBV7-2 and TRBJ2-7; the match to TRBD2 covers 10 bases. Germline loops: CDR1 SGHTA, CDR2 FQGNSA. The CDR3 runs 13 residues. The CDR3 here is CISGRRVPYEQYF. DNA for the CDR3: TGTATTAGCGGGAGGCGGGTTCCCTACGAGCAGTACTTC.

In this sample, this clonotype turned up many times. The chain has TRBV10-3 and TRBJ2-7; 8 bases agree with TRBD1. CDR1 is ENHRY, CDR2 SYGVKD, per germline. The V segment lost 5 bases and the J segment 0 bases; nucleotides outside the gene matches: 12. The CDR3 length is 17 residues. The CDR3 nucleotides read TGTGCCATCAGTTTGAGTTTGACAGGGGCGAGCTCCTACGAGCAGTACTTC. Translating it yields CAISLSLTGASSYEQYF.

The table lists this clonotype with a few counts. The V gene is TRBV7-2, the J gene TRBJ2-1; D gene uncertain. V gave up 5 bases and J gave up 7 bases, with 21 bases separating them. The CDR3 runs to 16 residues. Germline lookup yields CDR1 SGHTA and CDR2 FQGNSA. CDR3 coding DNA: TGTGCCAGCAGCCCGGCCGTCCTTTCCCTAAAGAATGAGCAGTTCTTC. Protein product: CASSPAVLSLKNEQFF.

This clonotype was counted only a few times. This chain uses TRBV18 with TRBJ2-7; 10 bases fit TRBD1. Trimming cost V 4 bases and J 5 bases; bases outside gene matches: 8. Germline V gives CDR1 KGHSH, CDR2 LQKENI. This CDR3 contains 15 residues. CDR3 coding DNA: TGTGCCAGCTCACTCTCGACAGGGGGCGGCGACGAGCAGTACTTC. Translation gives CASSLSTGGGDEQYF.

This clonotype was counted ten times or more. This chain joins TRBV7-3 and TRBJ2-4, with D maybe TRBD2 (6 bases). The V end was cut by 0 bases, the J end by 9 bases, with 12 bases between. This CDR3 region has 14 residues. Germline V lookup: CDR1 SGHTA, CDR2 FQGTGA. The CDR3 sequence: CASSLTGGSGIQYF. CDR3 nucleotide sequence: TGTGCCAGCAGCTTAACGGGAGGATCAGGCATTCAGTACTTC.

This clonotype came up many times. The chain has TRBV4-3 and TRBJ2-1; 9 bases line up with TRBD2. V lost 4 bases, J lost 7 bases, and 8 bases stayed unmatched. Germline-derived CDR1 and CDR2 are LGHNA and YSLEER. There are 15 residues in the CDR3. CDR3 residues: CASSLTGTSRNEQFF. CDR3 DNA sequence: TGCGCCAGCAGCCTCACCGGGACTAGCAGGAATGAGCAGTTCTTC.

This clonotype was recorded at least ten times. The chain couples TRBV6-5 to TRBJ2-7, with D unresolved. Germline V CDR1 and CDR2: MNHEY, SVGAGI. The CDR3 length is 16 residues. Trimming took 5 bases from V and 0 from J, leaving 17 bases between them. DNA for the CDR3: TGTGCCAGCAGTAGATCACAATCGTCGAGCTCCTACGAGCAGTACTTC. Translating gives CASSRSQSSSSYEQYF.

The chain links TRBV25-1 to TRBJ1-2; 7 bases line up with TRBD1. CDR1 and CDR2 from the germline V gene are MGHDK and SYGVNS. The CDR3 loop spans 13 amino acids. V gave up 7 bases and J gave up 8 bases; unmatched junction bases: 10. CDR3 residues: CASTFAGDRGYTF. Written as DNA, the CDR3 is TGTGCCAGCACCTTCGCGGGGGACAGAGGCTACACCTTC.

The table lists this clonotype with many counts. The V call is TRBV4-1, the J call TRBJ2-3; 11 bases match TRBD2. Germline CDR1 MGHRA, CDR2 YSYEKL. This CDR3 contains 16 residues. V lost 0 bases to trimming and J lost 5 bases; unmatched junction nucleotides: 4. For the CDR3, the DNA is TGCGCCAGCAGCCAAGAGCTAGCGGGAGGTAGAGATACGCAGTATTTT. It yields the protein CASSQELAGGRDTQYF.

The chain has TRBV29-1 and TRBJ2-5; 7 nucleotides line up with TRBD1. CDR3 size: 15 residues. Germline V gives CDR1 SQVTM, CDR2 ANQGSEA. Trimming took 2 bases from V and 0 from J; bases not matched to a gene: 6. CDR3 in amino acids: CSVERTGRYQETQYF. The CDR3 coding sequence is TGCAGCGTTGAAAGGACAGGCCGGTACCAAGAGACCCAGTACTTC.

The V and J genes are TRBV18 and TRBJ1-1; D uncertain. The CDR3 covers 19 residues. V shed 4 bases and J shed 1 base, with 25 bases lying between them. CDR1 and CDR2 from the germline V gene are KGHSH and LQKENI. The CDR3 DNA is TGTGCCAGCTCACGACGGGGTTGGCTCACTCATCCCTCGAACACTGAAGCTTTCTTT. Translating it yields CASSRRGWLTHPSNTEAFF.

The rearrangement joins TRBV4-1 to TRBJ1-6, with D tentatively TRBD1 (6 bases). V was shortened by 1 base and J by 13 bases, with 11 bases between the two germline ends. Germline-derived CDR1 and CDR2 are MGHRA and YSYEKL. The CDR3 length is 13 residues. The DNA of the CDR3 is TGCGCCAGCAGCCAAGGGGGGGCCCTTCCCCTCCACTTT. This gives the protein CASSQGGALPLHF.

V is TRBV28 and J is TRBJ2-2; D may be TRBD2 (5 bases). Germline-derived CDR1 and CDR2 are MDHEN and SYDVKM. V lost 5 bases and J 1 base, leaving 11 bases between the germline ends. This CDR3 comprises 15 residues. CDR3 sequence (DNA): TGTGCCAGCAGTCCCCCTCGGGGGAACACCGGGGAGCTGTTTTTT. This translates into CASSPPRGNTGELFF.